This record concerns one T cell receptor beta chain sequence. This clonotype was seen repeatedly, ten times or more. What this receptor recognizes is not known. Within one base of it there is no much larger clone, and no base qualities were kept. The sample comes from a study of read filtering for tumor transcriptome and immune sequencing (TCRdb year 2020). Context from the whole study: The cohort was composed of approximately 17 male and some 15 female patients, with a mean age of 65.9 years and an age range of roughly 47 to 90. Under revised international staging, roughly eight patients fell into R-ISS I, 16 into R-ISS II and more than five into R-ISS III. After DNase treatment, whole-transcriptome libraries were prepared with the TruSeq RNA Access Library Prep Kit. TCR-region mapped reads per sample ranged from about 4 to 10.27 million with IR-seq versus only about 75 to 1,400 with RNA-seq. Using the same bone marrow samples, the study ran both targeted immune repertoire sequencing and bulk whole-transcriptome sequencing and then compared the TCR repertoires from each method. One of the main goals was to work out a read-filtering strategy for immune repertoire data, in particular whether clonotypes backed by only a single read should be removed.

The paper as a whole reports these results and caveats: The sorted CD138-negative fraction was a mixed bone marrow immune population, not purified T cells. In IR-seq, single-read clonotypes were roughly 82% of clonotypes but about 3.5% of total reads; in RNA-seq they were about 68% of clonotypes and 35% to 55% of reads. Compared with RNA-seq, IR-seq captured clonotypes at much higher depth and more reliably, and a smaller IR-seq throughput was enough to identify most shared clonotypes. When single-read clonotypes were removed, the proportions of shared clonotypes in IR-seq and RNA-seq correlated more strongly.

Starting from roughly 0.4 ug RNA, TCR libraries were constructed with the Immunoverse kit using molecular barcoded adaptors that cover the alpha/delta and beta/gamma chains. TCR library preparation used the same RNA that was used for transcriptome sequencing. TCR libraries were sequenced on an Illumina HiSeq 4000 with 2 x 150 cycles. The study's processing was this. TCR reads were aligned to human V, D, J and C references and assembled into CDR3 clonotypes with MiXCR, including quality filtering and error correction. The tcR package in R was used for analysis of clonotype counts and gene usage diversity. For inspection of raw mapping reads, RNA-seq reads were mapped by STAR aligner version 2.5.3a onto GRCh37 of the human genome. IR-seq fastq files were randomly downsampled with Seqtk 1.3 to test the effect of sequencing depth on detected clonotypes. Through fastp at Q25 and MiXCR, TCRdb rebuilt clones from the public reads, retaining in-frame beta chains. Each entry is one CDR3 protein sequence, shown with its most common DNA and genes. The authors' filters were not applied to this entry. This sample holds fewer than 75,000 distinct CDR3 sequences; 20% to 25% were observed only once. The leading ten clones occupy about 18% of the sample.

Relative to germline, V is 4 bases shorter and J is 0 bases shorter, with 7 bases between their ends. The germline V gene gives CDR1 as SGHRS and CDR2 as YFSETQ. There are 13 amino acids in the CDR3, from cysteine to phenylalanine inclusive. The read is trimmed to its CDR3 DNA, 39 bases read in frame from base 1. Each patient had bone marrow sampled at the time of active disease. Ficoll-Hypaque density gradient centrifugation was used to isolate bone marrow mononuclear cells. CD138-negative cells were obtained by negative selection after labeling with CD138 magnetic microbeads on a MACS separator, removing myeloma plasma cells. Flow cytometry on an Attune NxT with CD138 antibodies was used to check the purity of the isolated cells. TRIzol reagent was used to extract total RNA, which was then quantified with a NanoDrop spectrophotometer. Paired RNA-seq and IR-seq were performed on each patient's CD138-negative bone marrow sample.

The sequence came from a donor over 35 with multiple myeloma. Source material: a population of CD138-negative cells sorted from bone marrow. What this sample's cell subset or site label stands for: bone marrow mononuclear cells depleted of CD138+ plasma/myeloma cells by negative magnetic selection. The V and J segments used are TRBV5-1 and TRBJ1-1; the D gene is not confidently resolved. Read as DNA, the sequence is TGCGCCAGCAGCCCGGATATGAACACTGAAGCTTTCTTT. Its protein is CASSPDMNTEAFF.